These T cell receptor beta chains were read from a single sample in a study of T cell repertoires in aging, cancer and after chemotherapy. Via MiXCR, TCRdb re-called the multiplex PCR reads, giving one row per CDR3 protein. The data hold several thousand distinct CDR3 sequences, with roughly 30% observed a single time. Material for sequencing was blood. The origin of the receptors is a human donor with a blood cancer. Each CDR3 is given with its conserved first and last residue. Each record gives: D gene, CDR3 length, J gene, V gene, clone size, CDR3 protein, CDR3 DNA. A D gene is named only where the DNA matches it firmly. Where a row states a size, it is once, few, many or the class of an expanded clone; other rows omit it.

d_gene: .
len: 13
j_gene: TRBJ1-2
v_gene: TRBV5-1
abundance: medium-sized
CDR3aa: CASSWDKSYGYTF
CDR3nt: TGCGCCAGCAGCTGGGACAAGTCATATGGCTACACCTTC

d_gene: .
len: 16
j_gene: TRBJ2-7
v_gene: TRBV18
abundance: few
CDR3aa: CASSPMVGSSSYEQYF
CDR3nt: TGTGCCAGCTCACCAATGGTAGGCAGCAGCTCCTACGAGCAGTACTTC

d_gene: .
len: 12
j_gene: TRBJ2-7
v_gene: TRBV30
abundance: .
CDR3aa: CAWGVKYYEQYF
CDR3nt: TGTGCCTGGGGTGTGAAGTACTACGAGCAGTACTTC

d_gene: TRBD1
len: 13
j_gene: TRBJ2-7
v_gene: TRBV20-1
abundance: few
CDR3aa: CSAPGQGSSEQYF
CDR3nt: TGCAGTGCCCCGGGACAGGGATCGAGCGAGCAGTACTTC

d_gene: TRBD1
len: 12
j_gene: TRBJ2-1
v_gene: TRBV24-1
abundance: few
CDR3aa: CATSGDRNEQFF
CDR3nt: TGTGCCACCAGTGGGGACAGGAATGAGCAGTTCTTC

d_gene: .
len: 13
j_gene: TRBJ2-4
v_gene: TRBV6-1
abundance: medium-sized
CDR3aa: CASNSEAKNIQYF
CDR3nt: TGTGCCAGCAACTCAGAAGCCAAAAACATTCAGTACTTC

d_gene: .
len: 18
j_gene: TRBJ2-1
v_gene: TRBV6-6
abundance: medium-sized
CDR3aa: CASSYSPTTNPRGNEQFF
CDR3nt: TGTGCCAGCAGTTACTCGCCGACAACAAACCCTAGGGGCAATGAGCAGTTCTTC

d_gene: TRBD2
len: 15
j_gene: TRBJ2-1
v_gene: TRBV12-3/TRBV12-4
abundance: .
CDR3aa: CASSPGLAGIVRLFF
CDR3nt: TGTGCCAGCAGTCCCGGACTAGCGGGAATCGTGAGACTGTTCTTC

d_gene: TRBD2
len: 14
j_gene: TRBJ2-7
v_gene: TRBV20-1
abundance: .
CDR3aa: CSAWREVTNHEQYF
CDR3nt: TGCAGTGCATGGCGGGAGGTAACAAATCACGAGCAGTACTTC

d_gene: TRBD1
len: 14
j_gene: TRBJ1-1
v_gene: TRBV12-3/TRBV12-4
abundance: few
CDR3aa: CASRPTGGGTEAFF
CDR3nt: TGTGCCAGCAGACCGACAGGGGGAGGAACTGAAGCTTTCTTT

d_gene: .
len: 15
j_gene: TRBJ2-1
v_gene: TRBV20-1
abundance: .
CDR3aa: CSARDRGLYYNEQFF
CDR3nt: TGCAGTGCTAGAGATCGTGGACTCTACTACAATGAGCAGTTCTTC

d_gene: TRBD1
len: 17
j_gene: TRBJ2-6
v_gene: TRBV11-2
abundance: .
CDR3aa: CATSTGGLIAGANVLTF
CDR3nt: TGTGCCACCTCCACAGGGGGCCTTATCGCTGGGGCCAACGTCCTGACTTTC

d_gene: .
len: 16
j_gene: TRBJ2-1
v_gene: TRBV4-2
abundance: .
CDR3aa: CASSQEVGSGRIEQFF
CDR3nt: TGTGCCAGCAGCCAAGAGGTCGGGAGCGGCCGCATAGAGCAGTTCTTC

d_gene: .
len: 13
j_gene: TRBJ1-5
v_gene: TRBV6-5
abundance: .
CDR3aa: CACSEAGFQPQHF
CDR3nt: TGTGCCTGCAGTGAAGCAGGTTTTCAGCCCCAGCATTTT

d_gene: .
len: 15
j_gene: TRBJ1-4
v_gene: TRBV6-5
abundance: medium-sized
CDR3aa: CASSVPFGGVEKLFF
CDR3nt: TGTGCCAGCAGTGTACCCTTTGGCGGTGTTGAAAAACTGTTTTTT

d_gene: .
len: 16
j_gene: TRBJ2-7
v_gene: TRBV6-2/TRBV6-3
abundance: few
CDR3aa: CASSSPTSRLRYEQYF
CDR3nt: TGTGCCAGCAGTTCGCCGACTAGTCGATTGCGCTACGAGCAGTACTTC

d_gene: .
len: 15
j_gene: TRBJ1-1
v_gene: TRBV18
abundance: .
CDR3aa: CASSPPAGPNTEAFF
CDR3nt: TGTGCCAGCTCACCACCGGCAGGGCCGAACACTGAAGCTTTCTTT

d_gene: .
len: 14
j_gene: TRBJ1-1
v_gene: TRBV15
abundance: few
CDR3aa: CATSLRSNMPEAFF
CDR3nt: TGTGCCACCAGCCTCCGTAGTAACATGCCTGAAGCTTTCTTT

d_gene: .
len: 10
j_gene: TRBJ2-7
v_gene: TRBV11-2
abundance: .
CDR3aa: CASGDSEQYF
CDR3nt: TGTGCCAGCGGGGATTCTGAGCAGTACTTC

d_gene: .
len: 13
j_gene: TRBJ2-1
v_gene: TRBV5-4
abundance: .
CDR3aa: CASSPPVYNEQFF
CDR3nt: TGTGCCAGCAGCCCTCCGGTCTACAATGAGCAGTTCTTC

d_gene: .
len: 14
j_gene: TRBJ2-5
v_gene: TRBV20-1
abundance: few
CDR3aa: CSASWPATGETQYF
CDR3nt: TGCAGTGCTAGCTGGCCAGCAACAGGAGAGACCCAGTACTTC

d_gene: .
len: 14
j_gene: TRBJ1-1
v_gene: TRBV7-2
abundance: .
CDR3aa: CASSLYEGNTEAFF
CDR3nt: TGTGCCAGCAGCTTATATGAGGGGAACACTGAAGCTTTCTTT

d_gene: .
len: 19
j_gene: TRBJ2-4
v_gene: TRBV6-2/TRBV6-3
abundance: few
CDR3aa: CASSYSTRPYLGAKNIQYF
CDR3nt: TGTGCCAGCAGTTACTCGACGCGACCTTACCTCGGGGCCAAAAACATTCAGTACTTC